This T cell receptor beta chain was profiled in a study of CD8 T cells in Susac syndrome. The overall study: Sequencing included Susac syndrome patients, five or six of them with active disease and roughly 8 in remission.

Reverse transcription of about 0.5 to 1 ug RNA was carried out with random hexamers. With immunoSEQ multiplex PCR, TCR beta CDR3 was amplified across 54 Vbeta and 13 Jbeta. MiXCR was run by TCRdb on the immunoSEQ multiplex PCR reads, yielding one entry per CDR3 protein. The sample contains about 150,000 distinct CDR3 sequences, 95% to 96% of which appear only once. The CDR3 has 17 residues. V gave up 3 bases and J gave up 4 bases; unmatched junction bases: 10. Per the germline V gene, CDR1 is SGDLS and CDR2 is YYNGEE. Regarding the study as a whole: CD4+ T cell repertoires in Susac syndrome exhibited no evidence of clonal expansion.

This clonotype came up once. Its target is not known. The TCR comes from a human donor with Susac syndrome. The sample was CD4+ T cells from PBMCs. V gene TRBV9 combines with J gene TRBJ2-2; TRBD1 matches at 9 bases. This chain's CDR3 is CASSASPGTGLTGELFF. The CDR3 DNA reads as TGTGCCAGCAGCGCGAGCCCCGGGACAGGGCTCACCGGGGAGCTGTTTTTT.